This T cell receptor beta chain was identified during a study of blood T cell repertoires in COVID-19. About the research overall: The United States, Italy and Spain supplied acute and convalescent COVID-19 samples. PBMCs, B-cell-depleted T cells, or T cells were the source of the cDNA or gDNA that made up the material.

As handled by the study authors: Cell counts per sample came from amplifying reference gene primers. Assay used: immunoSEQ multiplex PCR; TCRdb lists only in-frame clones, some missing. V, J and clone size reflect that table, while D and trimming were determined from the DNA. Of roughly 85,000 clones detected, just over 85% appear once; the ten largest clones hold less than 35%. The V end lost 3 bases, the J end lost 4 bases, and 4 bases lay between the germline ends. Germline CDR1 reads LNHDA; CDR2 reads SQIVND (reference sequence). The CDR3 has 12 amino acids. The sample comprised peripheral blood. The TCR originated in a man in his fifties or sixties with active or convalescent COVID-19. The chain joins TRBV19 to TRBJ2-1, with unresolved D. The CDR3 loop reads CASSIRYNEQFF. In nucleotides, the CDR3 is TGTGCCAGTAGTATTCGTTACAATGAGCAGTTCTTC.